Listed here are 6 T cell receptor beta chains from one sample, sequenced in a study of T cell responses to AZD1222 COVID-19 vaccine. Generated by immunoSEQ multiplex PCR, the TCRdb table keeps only in-frame clones and is missing some. The data contain approximately 88,000 clones, about 89% of them singletons. Here the sequenced sample was peripheral blood, taken 28 days after the second AZD1222 dose. These receptor sequences come from an adult who received the AZD1222 COVID-19 vaccine.

This clone was counted a few times. The chain joins TRBV18 to TRBJ1-4; TRBD1 matches at 11 bases. The CDR3 sequence is 16 residues long. Germline CDR1 and CDR2: KGHSH and LQKENI. The V segment lost 3 bases and the J segment 8 bases; nucleotides outside the gene matches: 8. CDR3 loop: CASSPNGQGAGEKLFF. In nucleotides, the CDR3 is TGTGCCAGCTCACCGAACGGACAGGGGGCAGGGGAAAAACTGTTTTTT.

The chain links TRBV5-1 to TRBJ2-5, with 8 bases fitting TRBD1. The CDR3 contains 15 residues. Trimming removed 3 bases from V and 1 base from J; junction bases left unmatched: 5. Germline assignment: CDR1 SGHRS and CDR2 YFSETQ. CDR3 nucleotide sequence: TGCGCCAGCAGCTGGTCGACAGGGGTCCAAGAGACCCAGTACTTC. Translated, it gives CASSWSTGVQETQYF.

The chain links TRBV7-3 to TRBJ1-2, with 9 bases identical to TRBD1. The CDR3 runs to 13 residues. V shed 5 bases, J shed 6 bases, and the junction held 4 bases outside the gene matches. CDR1 is SGHTA and CDR2 is FQGTGA in the germline V gene. CDR3 protein: CASSPGTGHGYTF. CDR3 sequence (DNA): TGTGCCAGCAGCCCGGGGACAGGGCATGGCTACACCTTC.

The J gene is TRBJ1-4, the V gene TRBV6-5; possible D gene TRBD1, 6 bases. CDR1 MNHEY and CDR2 SVGAGI come from the germline V gene. Trimming left V 0 bases short and J 7 bases short, with 15 bases between. CDR3 length: 16 residues. For the CDR3, the DNA is TGTGCCAGCAGTTACTCGTTTGGGGGGCTGAGTGAAAAACTGTTTTTT. Translating it yields CASSYSFGGLSEKLFF.

The chain recombines TRBV27 with TRBJ2-7; possible D gene TRBD1, 5 bases. Germline CDR1 and CDR2: MNHEY and SMNVEV (reference sequence). Trimming stripped 7 bases from V and 1 base from J, with 17 bases between. The CDR3 is made up of 15 amino acids. The CDR3 here is CASKAGHLGSYEQYF. The CDR3 DNA sequence: TGTGCCAGCAAGGCAGGACACTTAGGGTCCTACGAGCAGTACTTC.

The gene calls are TRBV5-5 and TRBJ1-5, with 9 nucleotides matching TRBD1. V shed 4 bases and J 2 bases; nucleotides not matched to a gene: 7. CDR1 and CDR2 (germline): SGHKS, YYEKEE (reference sequence). This CDR3 comprises 16 residues. Here the CDR3 DNA reads TGTGCCAGCAGCAGTGGGACAGGGTTCGGCAATCAGCCCCAGCATTTT. This sequence encodes CASSSGTGFGNQPQHF.